One and the same sample provided the 2 T cell receptor beta chains below, sequenced in a study of T cell repertoires in cytomegalovirus infection. TCRdb re-called the reads with MiXCR, one entry per CDR3 protein. The sample has about 360,000 distinct CDR3 sequences, roughly 18% seen once. The specimen sequenced was PBMCs. The receptors were gathered from a human donor in good health (CMV status not recorded). Some clones in this sample may be carry-over from other donors' samples.

In this sample, this clonotype turned up once. This may arise from a read error, as a much more abundant clone is one base away. Since no conserved phenylalanine or tryptophan closes the CDR3, a read error is the likely cause. The V gene is TRBV7-2, the J gene TRBJ2-1; 11 positions match TRBD2. CDR3 length: 15 amino acids. Germline V gene sequence: CDR1 SGHTA, CDR2 FQGNSA. Germline trimming cut 4 bases from V and 4 bases from J; bases unmatched to any gene: 3. DNA for the CDR3: TGTGCCAGCAGCTCGGGACTAGCGGCATACAATGAGCAGTTCGTC. Translated, it gives CASSSGLAAYNEQFV.

This clonotype was observed at least ten times. The J gene is TRBJ1-5, the V gene TRBV7-9; unclear D gene. V lost 1 base and J 5 bases, leaving 9 bases between the germline ends. CDR1 and CDR2 (germline): SEHNR, FQNEAQ (reference sequence). The CDR3 runs to 14 residues. In nucleotides, the CDR3 is TGTGCCAGCAGCTTAGGAGGATACGATCAGCCCCAGCATTTT. This gives the protein CASSLGGYDQPQHF.